The TCR beta chain described here comes from a study of tumor and adjacent non-tumor tissue in lung cancer. Turning to the study itself: Histology: 11 to 13 adenocarcinoma, a couple of squamous cell carcinoma, 1 small cell lung cancer. About 4.2 million productive TCRbeta reads were obtained per sample on average.

This clonotype was detected only once. Its antigen remains unidentified. The junction differs from germline at one of its ends, possibly a read error. Study outcomes and limitations: Shorter survival was associated with higher TCR diversity in tumors.

A modified ARM-PCR protocol with three rounds of nested PCR amplified TCRbeta. TCRdb re-called the multiplex PCR reads through MiXCR, storing one row per CDR3 protein. In the table there are roughly 150,000 distinct CDR3 sequences, around 65% of which are singletons. The template was RNA from unsorted bulk tissue. This CDR3 is 14 amino acids long. Germline V gene sequence: CDR1 MNHNS, CDR2 SASEGT. The sample was lung tumor tissue. The chain combines TRBV6-1 with TRBJ2-3, with a possible D match to TRBD2 (5 bases). The TCR was taken from a man in his sixties with small cell lung cancer. The CDR3 DNA sequence: TGTGCCAGCATCAGGAGGAGTCAGGCGGATATGCAGTATTTT. Its translation: CASIRRSQADMQYF.